One sample yielded the 17 T cell receptor beta chains listed below, sequenced in a study of beta chain features in type 1 diabetes. Every isolated RNA sample was fully reverse transcribed, so sequencing captured expressed TCRB transcripts. The assay was immunoSEQ multiplex PCR, and TCRdb's table has in-frame clones only and misses some. The data hold around 140,000 clones, with around 9% observed a single time. The antigens these receptors bind are not known. Whole-study results and caveats: For Type 1 diabetes patients, all four CD4+ subsets carried TCRB CDR3s that were moderately but significantly shorter.

Sequenced sample: central memory CD4+ T cells from blood. These receptors were taken from a man aged 25 to 45 with type 1 diabetes.

This clone was recorded a few times. This chain connects TRBV5-1 to TRBJ2-6, with 7 bases lining up with TRBD1. Germline CDR1 SGHRS, CDR2 YFSETQ. J was trimmed by 4 bases and V by 3 bases; bases with no gene match: 13. This CDR3 is built from 18 residues. DNA of the CDR3: TGCGCCAGCAGCTCCGGACAGGCTCCTGTCTCCGGGGCCAACGTCCTGACTTTC. Its translation: CASSSGQAPVSGANVLTF. Drawing the rest from reference TRBV5-1 and TRBJ2-6, the complete variable domain is KAGVTQTPRYLIKTRGQQVTLSCSPISGHRSVSWYQQTPGQGLQFLFEYFSETQRNKGNFPGRFSGRQFSNSRSEMNVSTLELGDSALYLCASSSGQAPVSGANVLTFGAGSRLTVL.

The chain employs TRBV18 and TRBJ1-6, with TRBD1 matching 9 bases. Germline V gene data show CDR1 as KGHSH and CDR2 as LQKENI. CDR3 size: 15 residues. Trimming cost V 3 bases and J 5 bases; bases outside gene matches: 2. The CDR3 bases are TGTGCCAGCTCACCGACAGGGGGGAATAATTCACCCCTCCACTTT. Residues: CASSPTGGNNSPLHF.

The chain employs TRBV7-9 and TRBJ2-1; no reliable D call. The CDR3 loop spans 15 amino acids. V lost 7 bases to trimming and J lost 2 bases, with 15 bases between them. CDR1 and CDR2 from the germline V gene are SEHNR and FQNEAQ (reference sequence). The CDR3 DNA is TGTGCCAGCACCCTGACTTATCCCCCCTACAATGAGCAGTTCTTC. It is translated as CASTLTYPPYNEQFF.

This clone was observed at least ten times. The CDR3 nucleotides are TGCGCCAGCAGCTTCTTTACTAGCGGGGGGAATGAGCAGTTCTTC. Its protein product is CASSFFTSGGNEQFF. The chain links TRBV5-1 to TRBJ2-1; 12 bases agree with TRBD2. The length of the CDR3 is 15 residues. From germline, CDR1 is SGHRS and CDR2 YFSETQ. Germline trimming cut 2 bases from V and 7 bases from J; bases unmatched to any gene: 4.

The rearrangement uses TRBV6-5 and TRBJ1-4, with 7 bases that match TRBD1. Germline V gives CDR1 MNHEY, CDR2 SVGAGI. The CDR3 is 12 residues long. The junction had 2 bases not matched to a gene; V was cut back by 6 bases and J by 7 bases. In DNA form, the CDR3 reads TGTGCCAGCAGAGGGACAGCTGAAAAACTGTTTTTT. Its protein product is CASRGTAEKLFF.

This clone occurred a few times. This chain joins TRBV5-1 and TRBJ2-2; the D gene is possibly TRBD1 (5 bases). V gave up 0 bases and J gave up 7 bases, with 10 bases separating them. Germline V gives CDR1 SGHRS, CDR2 YFSETQ. This CDR3 is built from 14 residues. The CDR3 spells CASSLEGAGGELFF. In nucleotides, the CDR3 is TGCGCCAGCAGCTTGGAAGGGGCAGGCGGGGAGCTGTTTTTT.

J is TRBJ2-7 and V is TRBV11-2; 7 nucleotides align to TRBD1. This CDR3 has 13 amino acids. The germline V gene encodes CDR1 SGHAT and CDR2 FQNNGV. Trimming at V came to 5 bases and at J to 2 bases, leaving 3 bases not matched to a gene. The CDR3 sequence is CASSPGQTYEQYF. The CDR3 DNA reads as TGTGCCAGCAGCCCGGGACAGACCTACGAGCAGTACTTC. Combining the CDR3 with reference TRBV11-2 and TRBJ2-7 gives the whole variable domain EAGVAQSPRYKIIEKRQSVAFWCNPISGHATLYWYQQILGQGPKLLIQFQNNGVVDDSQLPKDRFSAERLKGVDSTLKIQPAKLEDSAVYLCASSPGQTYEQYFGPGTRLTVT.

This clone was observed a handful of times. This chain links TRBV7-2 with TRBJ2-3, with 13 bases that match TRBD2. Germline CDR1 SGHTA, CDR2 FQGNSA. The CDR3 sequence is 17 residues long. Trimming at V came to 1 base and at J to 6 bases, leaving 7 bases not matched to a gene. Written as DNA, the CDR3 is TGTGCCAGCAGCTTAGGACTAGCGGGGGGCCGCGTGGATACGCAGTATTTT. Encoded protein: CASSLGLAGGRVDTQYF.

This clone was observed a few times. The V gene is TRBV4-2, the J gene TRBJ1-1; a weak D match, TRBD1 (5 bases). The V end was cut by 0 bases, the J end by 3 bases, with 8 bases between. Germline V gene lookup returns CDR1 LGHNA and CDR2 YNFKEQ. CDR3 length: 14 residues. CDR3 residues: CASSQEGGYTEAFF. The CDR3 nucleotides are TGTGCCAGCAGCCAAGAGGGGGGATACACTGAAGCTTTCTTT.

The sample holds a few counts of this clone. The chain employs TRBV5-1 and TRBJ2-2; D is perhaps TRBD2 (6 bases). V was trimmed by 4 bases and J by 4 bases, leaving 14 bases between them. The germline CDR1 and CDR2 sequences are SGHRS and YFSETQ. This CDR3 has 15 amino acids. CDR3 DNA: TGCGCCAGCAGCCCCCTGGAGGGAGGCACCGGGGAGCTGTTTTTT. Encoded protein: CASSPLEGGTGELFF.

For this clone: Within the sample, other DNA sequences also encode this same CDR3. The gene calls are TRBV5-4 and TRBJ2-3, with D maybe TRBD1 (5 bases). The CDR3 has 12 residues. CDR1 SGHNT and CDR2 YYREEE come from the germline V gene (reference sequence). V lost 0 bases and J 7 bases, leaving 6 bases between the germline ends. DNA for the CDR3: TGTGCCAGCAGCTTGGCAGGGAATACGCAGTATTTT. Its protein is CASSLAGNTQYF.

This clone was seen a handful of times. V gene TRBV2 combines with J gene TRBJ2-3, with TRBD2 identical over 8 bases. This CDR3 comprises 14 residues. Germline loops: CDR1 SNHLY, CDR2 FYNNEI. J was trimmed by 8 bases and V by 3 bases; bases with no gene match: 7. CDR3 region: CASSENGGAGTQYF. For the CDR3, the DNA is TGTGCCAGCAGTGAGAACGGGGGGGCCGGTACGCAGTATTTT.

This clone was observed a handful of times. This chain links TRBV15 with TRBJ1-5; D is undetermined. Trimming shortened V by 1 base and J by 5 bases, and 9 bases separated the two germline ends. Germline loops: CDR1 LNHNV, CDR2 YYDKDF (reference sequence). This CDR3 contains 14 residues. DNA for the CDR3: TGTGCCACCAGCAGAGTCGTCGGGTATCAGCCCCAGCATTTT. This sequence encodes CATSRVVGYQPQHF.

Remarks on this clone: The junction differs from germline at one of its ends, possibly a read error. This chain connects TRBV7-7 to TRBJ2-2; TRBD1 might be the D (6 bases). The germline V gene has CDR1 SSHAT and CDR2 FNYEAQ (reference sequence). This CDR3 is built from 14 residues. The CDR3 DNA sequence: TGTGCTAGCAGTGCGGACAGGAACACCGGGGAGCTGTTTTTT. Residues: CASSADRNTGELFF.

The chain recombines TRBV18 with TRBJ1-2; D unclear. The CDR3 loop spans 16 amino acids. Germline lookup yields CDR1 KGHSH and CDR2 LQKENI. Trimming took off 3 bases at V and 0 bases at J, with 14 bases between the two ends. The DNA of the CDR3 is TGTGCCAGCTCACCCAGTATAGCTCGAGCTAACTATGGCTACACCTTC. Amino acids: CASSPSIARANYGYTF.

This clone appeared a few times. The CDR3 loop reads CASSHRSGGAEGADTQYF. The CDR3 coding sequence is TGTGCCAGCAGCCACAGGAGCGGGGGGGCGGAAGGGGCAGATACGCAGTATTTT. This chain connects TRBV4-2 to TRBJ2-3, with 10 bases fitting TRBD2. The germline V gene has CDR1 LGHNA and CDR2 YNFKEQ. J was trimmed by 4 bases and V by 3 bases; bases with no gene match: 13. This CDR3 region has 18 residues.

The chain has TRBV5-6 and TRBJ2-3, with unresolved D. The V gene lost 5 bases and the J gene lost 5 bases, with 9 bases spanning the gap. Germline CDR1 is SGHDT and CDR2 is YYEEEE. CDR3 length equals 12 residues. CDR3 nucleotides: TGTGCCAGCAGTTATCCGGGAGATACGCAGTATTTT. It specifies CASSYPGDTQYF. Using reference TRBV5-6 and TRBJ2-3 for the parts outside the CDR3, the full variable domain is DAGVTQSPTHLIKTRGQQVTLRCSPKSGHDTVSWYQQALGQGPQFIFQYYEEEERQRGNFPDRFSGHQFPNYSSELNVNALLLGDSALYLCASSYPGDTQYFGPGTRLTVL.